This TCR beta chain stems from a study of blood T cells in healthy people across ages. Through a sample-barcoded 5' primer and a J-beta primer mix, a second PCR was run for roughly 7 to 12 cycles. One entry per CDR3 protein results from TCRdb running MiXCR on the 5' RACE reads. The table has approximately 730,000 distinct CDR3 sequences, about 48% seen once; the top ten hold 41%. The CDR3 sequence is 17 residues long. This chain links TRBV21-1 with TRBJ2-1; the table calls TRBD1, which could not be checked here. TRBV21-1 is a pseudogene locus. Material: blood. This TCR was sampled from a man older than 75 in good health. The CDR3 reads CASSRKEGAGVFNEQFF. In nucleotides, the CDR3 is TGTGCCAGCAGCCGGAAGGAGGGCGCAGGGGTGTTCAATGAGCAGTTCTTC.